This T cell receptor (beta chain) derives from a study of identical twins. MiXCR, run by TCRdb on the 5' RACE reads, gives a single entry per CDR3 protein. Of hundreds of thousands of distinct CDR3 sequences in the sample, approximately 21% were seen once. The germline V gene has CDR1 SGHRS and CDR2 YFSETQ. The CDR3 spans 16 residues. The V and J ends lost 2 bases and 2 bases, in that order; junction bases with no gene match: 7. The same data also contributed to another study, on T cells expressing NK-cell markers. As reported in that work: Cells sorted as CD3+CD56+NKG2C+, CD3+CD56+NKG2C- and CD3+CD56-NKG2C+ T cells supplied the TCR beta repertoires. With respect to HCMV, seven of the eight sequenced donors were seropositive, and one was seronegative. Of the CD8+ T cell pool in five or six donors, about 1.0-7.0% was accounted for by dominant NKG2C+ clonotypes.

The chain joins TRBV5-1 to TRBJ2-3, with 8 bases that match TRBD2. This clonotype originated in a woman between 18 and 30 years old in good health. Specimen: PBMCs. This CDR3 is CASSFGLALATDTQYF. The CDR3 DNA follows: TGCGCCAGCAGCTTTGGACTAGCCCTGGCCACAGATACGCAGTATTTT.